This T cell receptor beta chain is from a study of blood T cell repertoires in COVID-19. Whole-study context: T cells, B-cell-depleted T cells, or PBMCs provided the cDNA or gDNA that served as material.

Original analysis: Scientists estimated how many nucleated cells there were by amplifying reference gene primers. TCRdb's copy holds only in-frame clones and misses some; the assay was immunoSEQ multiplex PCR. V and J calls plus clone size are reproduced from that table; the DNA served to infer D and trimming. The sample carries roughly 400,000 clones, 80% to 90% recorded once. CDR1 is MDHEN and CDR2 is SYDVKM in the germline V gene. The CDR3 is 15 residues long. The V gene lost 6 bases and the J gene lost 2 bases, with 16 bases spanning the gap. Clinical histories supplied by participants themselves formed the basis of cohort assignment. Resolution of symptoms, clearance, or two negative PCRs was present in recovered Cohort 3 donors.

Sequenced material: PBMCs or T cells enriched from blood (not recorded which). The genes are TRBV28 and TRBJ2-5, with D possibly being TRBD1 (6 bases). The clonotype originates from a man in his thirties or forties who had recovered from COVID-19. CDR3 sequence: CASSAGLGTQETQYF. The CDR3 nucleotides read TGTGCCAGCAGCGCCGGTTTGGGGACACAAGAGACCCAGTACTTC.